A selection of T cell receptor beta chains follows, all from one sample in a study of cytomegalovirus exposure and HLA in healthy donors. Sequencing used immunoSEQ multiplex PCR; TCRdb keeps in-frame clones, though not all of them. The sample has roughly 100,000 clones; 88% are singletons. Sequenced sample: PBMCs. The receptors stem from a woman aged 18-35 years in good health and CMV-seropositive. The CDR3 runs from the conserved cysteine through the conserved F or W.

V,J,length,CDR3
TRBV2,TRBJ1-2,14,CASSVQGADYGYTF
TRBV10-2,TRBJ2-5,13,CASSEISGGSRYF
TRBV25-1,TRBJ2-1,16,CASSTAGTRPYNEQFF
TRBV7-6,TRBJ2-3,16,CASSTGQGKTTDTQYF
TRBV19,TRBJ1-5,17,CASSIIFTGSKNQPQHF
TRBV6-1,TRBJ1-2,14,CASRLTGIDYGYTF
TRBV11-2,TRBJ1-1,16,CASSLDRSVMNTEAFF
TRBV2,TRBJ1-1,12,CASSWDRELTFF
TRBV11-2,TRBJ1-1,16,CASSPGRTGPNTEAFF
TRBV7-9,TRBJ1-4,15,CASSLVGTGNEKLFF
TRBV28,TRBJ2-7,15,CASSFGGARSYEQYF
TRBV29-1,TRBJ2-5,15,CSVEDRRLATQTQYF
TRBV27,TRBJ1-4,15,CASSLRGRKGEKLFF
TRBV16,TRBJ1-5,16,CASSQLGRSNNQPQHF
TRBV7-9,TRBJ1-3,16,CASSLERETSGNTIYF
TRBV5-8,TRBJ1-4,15,CASSLGDRGSEKLFF
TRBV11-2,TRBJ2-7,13,CASSQEAFYEQYF
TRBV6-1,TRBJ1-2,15,CASRGGAANFYGYTF
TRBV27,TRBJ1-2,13,CASSPIQGIGYTF
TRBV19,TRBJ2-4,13,CASSKRGANIQYF
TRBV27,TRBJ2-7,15,CASSPTGPGNYEQYF
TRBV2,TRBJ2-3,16,CASNRRGAPSTDTQYF
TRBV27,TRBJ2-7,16,CASSTTLPLTGSEQYF
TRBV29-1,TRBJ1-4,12,CSVTTGNEKLFF
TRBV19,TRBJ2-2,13,CAVLQGFTGELFF
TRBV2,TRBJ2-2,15,CASRISSGYTGELFF
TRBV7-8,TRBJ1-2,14,CASSSYRDLYGYTF